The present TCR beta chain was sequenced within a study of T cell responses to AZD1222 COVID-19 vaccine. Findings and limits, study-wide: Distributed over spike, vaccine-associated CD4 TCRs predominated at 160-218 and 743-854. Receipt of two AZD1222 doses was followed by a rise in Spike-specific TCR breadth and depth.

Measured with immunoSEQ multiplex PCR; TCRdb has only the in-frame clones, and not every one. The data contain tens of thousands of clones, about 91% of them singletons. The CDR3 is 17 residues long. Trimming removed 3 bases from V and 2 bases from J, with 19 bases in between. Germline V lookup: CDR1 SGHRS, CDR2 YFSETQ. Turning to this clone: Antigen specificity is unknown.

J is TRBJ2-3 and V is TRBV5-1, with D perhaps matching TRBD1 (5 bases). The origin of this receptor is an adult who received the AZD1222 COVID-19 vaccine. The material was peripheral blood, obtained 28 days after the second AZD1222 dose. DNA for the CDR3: TGCGCCAGCAGCTACAGTGGGGCAGCAGGGTCCACAGATACGCAGTATTTT. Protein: CASSYSGAAGSTDTQYF.